The clone carrying this T cell receptor beta chain has more than one count but fewer than ten. This sample was included in a study of OX40 agonist ivuxolimab in advanced cancers. Across the study: The study reported partial responses in three patients: one hepatocellular carcinoma, two cutaneous melanoma.

From germline, CDR1 is SGHAT and CDR2 FQNNGV. Germline trimming cut 5 bases from V and 5 bases from J; bases unmatched to any gene: 17. This CDR3 comprises 18 residues. Sequenced by immunoSEQ multiplex PCR; TCRdb stores in-frame clones only, minus some. The sample yields 45,000 to 50,000 clones, over 85% seen once. V gene TRBV11-2 combines with J gene TRBJ2-2; TRBD2 matches at 7 bases. This receptor was obtained from an adult with an advanced solid tumor such as melanoma, head and neck, liver or kidney cancer. The sample here was CD4+ or CD8+ T cells sorted from blood, taken in a trial of the OX40 agonist ivuxolimab. This CDR3 reads CASSPLALERVVTGELFF. Here the CDR3 DNA reads TGTGCCAGCAGCCCACTAGCGCTCGAGCGCGTTGTTACCGGGGAGCTGTTTTTT.